Listed below are T cell receptor beta chains from one sample, sequenced in a study of CD8+ T cells in alopecia areata. Method: immunoSEQ multiplex PCR; TCRdb's copy keeps in-frame clones and lacks some. The table includes roughly 200,000 clones, roughly 63% detected once. The sequences come from CD4+ T cells sorted from blood, collected at week 0. All receptors derive from a human donor with alopecia areata. Both conserved end residues are trimmed from each CDR3.

CDR3	length	V	J
ASSASGRKGSPLH	13	TRBV19	TRBJ1-6
SGFEIWTDTQY	11	TRBV29-1	TRBJ2-3
SVAAGVTEAF	10	TRBV29-1	TRBJ1-1
AWEGGPINSPLH	12	TRBV30	TRBJ1-6
SVEIGYGYT	9	TRBV29-1	TRBJ1-2
ASSYPTGGETQY	12	TRBV6-6	TRBJ2-5
ASIDTAVNTEAF	12	TRBV7-9	TRBJ1-1
SVRQGTDTQY	10	TRBV29-1	TRBJ2-3
SVPGQYQETQY	11	TRBV29-1	TRBJ2-5
ASSLGATDNSPLH	13	TRBV5-1	TRBJ1-6
ASGLVLGTQY	10	TRBV12-5	TRBJ2-3
SVEIAGGHNEQF	12	TRBV29-1	TRBJ2-1
ASSERREQY	9	TRBV2	TRBJ2-7
ASSPLGWQGETQY	13	TRBV9	TRBJ2-5